This note documents a single TCR beta chain sequence. Its cognate antigen is unknown. This sample is drawn from a study of shared clonotypes between healthy human individuals. Study outcomes and limitations: Across subsets, estimated richness was generally greater for naive than for memory populations.

CD45RO-negative cells were positively selected for CCR7, leaving out terminally differentiated effector memory CD45RA+ cells. Assay execution proceeded at the deep level. The assay was immunoSEQ multiplex PCR, and TCRdb's table has in-frame clones only and misses some. The table has around 1.9 million clones, 93% seen once. This CDR3 contains 17 residues. V dropped 2 bases and J dropped 5 bases, with 18 bases sitting between them. CDR1 is MNHNS and CDR2 is SASEGT in the germline V gene. This sequence originates from a young man in good health. Some clones in this sample may be carry-over from other donors' samples. Sequencing was carried out using naive CD8+ T cells from PBMCs. The chain has TRBV6-1 and TRBJ2-2; D might be TRBD1 (6 bases). CDR3 nucleotides: TGTGCCAGCAGTGAATACCTCCCTGGACAGATAACCGGGGAGCTGTTTTTT. It specifies CASSEYLPGQITGELFF.